One and the same sample provided the 5 T cell receptor beta chains below, sequenced in a study of blood T cell repertoires in COVID-19. TCRdb's copy holds only in-frame clones and misses some; the assay was immunoSEQ multiplex PCR. The table lists around 50,000 clones, 70% to 85% of them singletons. Material: peripheral blood. These receptor sequences come from a human donor in a cohort sampled during active COVID-19.

Only a few counts were recorded for this clone. The chain couples TRBV5-1 to TRBJ2-7; 9 positions match TRBD1. The CDR3 is 14 residues long. Germline CDR1 SGHRS, CDR2 YFSETQ. J gave up 7 bases and V 4 bases, and 9 bases lay outside the gene matches. The CDR3 here is CASSPTGGSREQYF. CDR3 bases: TGCGCCAGCAGCCCGACAGGGGGATCGAGGGAGCAGTACTTC.

This clone came up once. The chain carries TRBV30 and TRBJ1-6; perhaps TRBD1 as D (6 bases). This CDR3 spans 17 amino acids. CDR1 and CDR2 (germline): GTSNPN, SVGIG (reference sequence). V lost 0 bases and J 4 bases, leaving 16 bases between the germline ends. In DNA, the CDR3 is TGTGCCTGGAGTGTGGGAAAAACAGGGCTTTATAATTCACCCCTCCACTTT. Protein sequence: CAWSVGKTGLYNSPLHF.

The chain combines TRBV24-1 with TRBJ2-2; the match to TRBD2 covers 11 bases. V shed 5 bases, J shed 3 bases, and the junction held 7 bases outside the gene matches. Germline V gene data show CDR1 as KGHDR and CDR2 as SFDVKD. The CDR3 length is 17 residues. Written as DNA, the CDR3 is TGTGCCACCAGTGCCTTTAGCGGGAGGGCCCACACCGGGGAGCTGTTTTTT. Protein product: CATSAFSGRAHTGELFF.

This clone has a handful of counts. The chain links TRBV7-2 to TRBJ2-7, with TRBD1 identical over 9 bases. This CDR3 region has 16 residues. Germline V CDR1 and CDR2: SGHTA, FQGNSA. V lost 3 bases and J lost 4; bases outside the gene matches: 10. CDR3 amino acids: CASSLTGTGIGYEQYF. The CDR3 nucleotides read TGTGCCAGCAGCTTGACCGGGACAGGGATAGGGTACGAGCAGTACTTC.

The genes are TRBV5-8 and TRBJ1-5, with D tentatively TRBD1 (5 bases). CDR3 length: 15 residues. Germline lookup yields CDR1 SGHTS and CDR2 YDEGEE. Deletions cut 0 bases from V and 4 bases from J, with 11 bases between. The CDR3: CASSLDRQTNQPQHF. Written as DNA, the CDR3 is TGTGCCAGCAGCTTGGACCGACAGACGAATCAGCCCCAGCATTTT.